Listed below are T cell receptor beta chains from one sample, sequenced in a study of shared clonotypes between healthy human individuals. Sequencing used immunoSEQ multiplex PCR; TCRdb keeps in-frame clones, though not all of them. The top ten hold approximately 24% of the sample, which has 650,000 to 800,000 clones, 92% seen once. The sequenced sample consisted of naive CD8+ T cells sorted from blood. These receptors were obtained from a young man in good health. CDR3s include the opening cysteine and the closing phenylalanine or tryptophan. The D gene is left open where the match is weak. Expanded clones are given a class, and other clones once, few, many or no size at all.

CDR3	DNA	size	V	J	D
CASKPLAGSYNEQFF	TGTGCCAGCAAACCCCTAGCGGGCTCCTACAATGAGCAGTTCTTC	.	TRBV6-5	TRBJ2-1	TRBD2
CASSLTEARKDTQYF	TGTGCCAGCAGCCTGACAGAGGCACGCAAAGATACGCAGTATTTT	.	TRBV9	TRBJ2-3	.
CASSLSRGGNEQFF	TGTGCCAGCAGTTTATCGCGCGGGGGAAATGAGCAGTTCTTC	.	TRBV27	TRBJ2-1	TRBD2
CASSMYGGLAKNIQYF	TGTGCCAGTAGTATGTATGGGGGATTAGCCAAAAACATTCAGTACTTC	once	TRBV19	TRBJ2-4	.
CASSYVGGEDNEQFF	TGTGCCAGCAGCTACGTCGGGGGTGAGGACAATGAGCAGTTCTTC	.	TRBV7-9	TRBJ2-1	.
CASSSLMGAYGNTIYF	TGTGCCAGCAGCTCTCTTATGGGGGCGTACGGAAACACCATATATTTT	.	TRBV5-5	TRBJ1-3	.
CASSQDLGLRLDEQYF	TGCGCCAGCAGCCAAGATCTTGGGTTACGTCTCGACGAGCAGTACTTC	.	TRBV4-1	TRBJ2-7	.
CASSISLQGMTDTQYF	TGTGCCAGCAGCATATCCTTACAGGGCATGACAGATACGCAGTATTTT	.	TRBV11-2	TRBJ2-3	.
CASSIDGSRDRDYEQYF	TGTGCCAGTAGTATAGACGGGTCGAGGGACAGAGACTACGAGCAGTACTTC	.	TRBV19	TRBJ2-7	TRBD1
CSVAGVQNYGYTF	TGCAGCGTTGCAGGGGTACAGAACTATGGCTACACCTTC	.	TRBV29-1	TRBJ1-2	.
CASSPRGAGTTDTQYF	TGTGCCAGCAGCCCAAGGGGAGCGGGAACTACAGATACGCAGTATTTT	.	TRBV7-8	TRBJ2-3	TRBD2
CASGTAQETQYF	TGTGCCAGCGGGACAGCACAAGAGACCCAGTACTTC	.	TRBV6-5	TRBJ2-5	TRBD1
CASSQARESHYEQYF	TGCGCCAGCAGCCAAGCTCGGGAGAGCCACTACGAGCAGTACTTC	.	TRBV4-1	TRBJ2-7	.
CASSEGQGPVSFQYF	TGTGCCAGCAGTGAAGGGCAGGGTCCCGTCTCGTTTCAGTACTTC	.	TRBV2	TRBJ2-4	.
CASSLINEQFF	TGTGCCAGCAGCCTCATAAATGAGCAGTTCTTC	once	TRBV7-9	TRBJ2-1	.
CATSSDRGFNQPQHF	TGTGCCACCAGCAGCGACAGGGGTTTCAATCAGCCCCAGCATTTT	.	TRBV15	TRBJ1-5	TRBD1
CASSGYTEGYGYTF	TGTGCCAGCAGTGGCTACACCGAAGGCTATGGCTACACCTTC	.	TRBV6-1	TRBJ1-2	.
CASSDGGGTYNEQFF	TGCGCCAGCAGTGATGGCGGGGGTACCTACAATGAGCAGTTCTTC	.	TRBV10-1	TRBJ2-1	TRBD2
CASCGGGGQTDTQYF	TGTGCCAGCTGCGGGGGAGGTGGACAAACAGATACGCAGTATTTT	.	TRBV9	TRBJ2-3	TRBD2
CASSLVPGPWETQYF	TGTGCCAGCAGCTTAGTCCCGGGGCCCTGGGAGACCCAGTACTTC	.	TRBV13	TRBJ2-5	.
CASSLGATPTDTQYF	TGTGCCAGCAGTCTGGGCGCGACCCCCACAGATACGCAGTATTTT	.	TRBV27	TRBJ2-3	.
CASSFRGQRNGELFF	TGTGCCAGCAGTTTTCGGGGACAGAGAAATGGCGAGCTGTTTTTT	.	TRBV28	TRBJ2-2	TRBD1
CATSSLQDLFQYF	TGTGCCACCAGCTCTCTTCAGGACCTGTTTCAGTACTTC	.	TRBV15	TRBJ2-4	.
CAISDGSSRYNEQFF	TGTGCCATCAGTGACGGGAGCTCAAGGTACAATGAGCAGTTCTTC	.	TRBV10-3	TRBJ2-1	.
CASSLDWGRTRETQYF	TGTGCCAGCAGCTTAGATTGGGGTAGAACGAGGGAGACCCAGTACTTC	.	TRBV7-9	TRBJ2-5	.
CSGRQGLEAFF	TGCAGTGGCCGCCAAGGTCTTGAAGCTTTCTTT	.	TRBV20-1	TRBJ1-1	.
CASSLELAGVDEQFF	TGTGCCAGCAGTTTAGAACTAGCGGGAGTTGATGAGCAGTTCTTC	once	TRBV28	TRBJ2-1	TRBD2
CASSEQGWYEQFF	TGCGCCAGCAGTGAGCAAGGGTGGTATGAGCAGTTCTTC	once	TRBV10-1	TRBJ2-1	.
CAWESDRGLGYTF	TGTGCCTGGGAATCCGACAGGGGGCTTGGCTACACCTTC	.	TRBV30	TRBJ1-2	TRBD1
CASSLVKGSSYEQYF	TGTGCCAGCAGCTTAGTGAAGGGGTCCTCCTACGAGCAGTACTTC	.	TRBV7-8	TRBJ2-7	.
CASSLGSPGELFF	TGTGCCAGCAGCTTAGGCAGCCCCGGGGAGCTGTTTTTT	.	TRBV11-2	TRBJ2-2	.
CASSSREQYF	TGTGCCAGCAGTTCTCGGGAGCAGTACTTC	.	TRBV28	TRBJ2-7	.
CASSQDRTMNEQYF	TGTGCCAGCAGCCAGGACAGGACCATGAACGAGCAGTACTTC	.	TRBV5-6	TRBJ2-7	TRBD1
CASSPPDRGYETQYF	TGTGCCAGCAGCCCCCCCGACAGGGGGTATGAGACCCAGTACTTC	.	TRBV7-9	TRBJ2-5	TRBD1
CASMEGTGAEAFF	TGTGCCAGCATGGAGGGGACAGGGGCTGAAGCTTTCTTT	.	TRBV2	TRBJ1-1	TRBD1
CASRGISTDTQYF	TGTGCCAGCAGGGGAATTAGCACAGATACGCAGTATTTT	.	TRBV2	TRBJ2-3	.
CASSLVGPPVKGGELFF	TGTGCCAGCAGCTTGGTAGGGCCACCGGTTAAAGGCGGGGAGCTGTTTTTT	.	TRBV5-6	TRBJ2-2	.
CASTMGQTQYF	TGTGCCAGCACCATGGGGCAGACCCAGTACTTC	few	TRBV27	TRBJ2-5	.
CASSLAGGGPYEQYF	TGTGCCAGCAGCTTAGCGGGAGGGGGACCCTACGAGCAGTACTTC	.	TRBV7-9	TRBJ2-7	.
CASREYSNQPQHF	TGTGCCAGCCGAGAATATAGCAATCAGCCCCAGCATTTT	once	TRBV27	TRBJ1-5	.
CASSDWQGANGYTF	TGCGCCAGCAGTGATTGGCAGGGGGCTAATGGCTACACCTTC	.	TRBV10-2	TRBJ1-2	TRBD1
CASSTTSHGEQYF	TGTGCCAGTAGTACCACTAGCCACGGCGAGCAGTACTTC	.	TRBV19	TRBJ2-7	.
CASSLEGRTQYF	TGTGCCAGCAGTTTAGAGGGAAGGACCCAGTACTTC	.	TRBV27	TRBJ2-5	.
CASNWLGQGELFF	TGTGCCAGCAACTGGCTTGGGCAGGGGGAGCTGTTTTTT	.	TRBV6-4	TRBJ2-2	.
CASSMTSGGNTGELFF	TGTGCCAGTAGTATGACGAGCGGGGGAAACACCGGGGAGCTGTTTTTT	.	TRBV19	TRBJ2-2	TRBD2
CASSYPGPANEQFF	TGTGCCAGCAGTTACCCCGGGCCCGCCAATGAGCAGTTCTTC	.	TRBV28	TRBJ2-1	.
CASSPGQGRVEAFF	TGTGCCAGCTCACCGGGGCAAGGCCGGGTTGAAGCTTTCTTT	.	TRBV18	TRBJ1-1	.
CASSHTVYEQYF	TGTGCCAGCAGTCATACCGTCTACGAGCAGTACTTC	.	TRBV6-6	TRBJ2-7	.
CASSADRGTGNEQFF	TGTGCCAGCAGTGCTGACAGGGGTACAGGCAATGAGCAGTTCTTC	.	TRBV6-1	TRBJ2-1	TRBD1
CASSFGLAGVLMETQYF	TGCGCCAGCAGCTTCGGACTAGCGGGAGTTCTGATGGAGACCCAGTACTTC	.	TRBV5-1	TRBJ2-5	TRBD2
CASSTGQNTEAFF	TGTGCCAGCAGCACAGGACAGAACACTGAAGCTTTCTTT	.	TRBV9	TRBJ1-1	.
CASSLAGVDTQYF	TGTGCCAGCAGCTTAGCCGGGGTGGATACGCAGTATTTT	.	TRBV7-9	TRBJ2-3	.
CASSLYRAGARGGLNTGELFF	TGTGCCAGCAGCTTATATAGGGCCGGGGCCAGGGGAGGCCTGAACACCGGGGAGCTGTTTTTT	.	TRBV7-6	TRBJ2-2	.
CASSALVGGYNEQFF	TGTGCCAGCAGCGCCCTTGTGGGAGGGTACAATGAGCAGTTCTTC	.	TRBV9	TRBJ2-1	TRBD2